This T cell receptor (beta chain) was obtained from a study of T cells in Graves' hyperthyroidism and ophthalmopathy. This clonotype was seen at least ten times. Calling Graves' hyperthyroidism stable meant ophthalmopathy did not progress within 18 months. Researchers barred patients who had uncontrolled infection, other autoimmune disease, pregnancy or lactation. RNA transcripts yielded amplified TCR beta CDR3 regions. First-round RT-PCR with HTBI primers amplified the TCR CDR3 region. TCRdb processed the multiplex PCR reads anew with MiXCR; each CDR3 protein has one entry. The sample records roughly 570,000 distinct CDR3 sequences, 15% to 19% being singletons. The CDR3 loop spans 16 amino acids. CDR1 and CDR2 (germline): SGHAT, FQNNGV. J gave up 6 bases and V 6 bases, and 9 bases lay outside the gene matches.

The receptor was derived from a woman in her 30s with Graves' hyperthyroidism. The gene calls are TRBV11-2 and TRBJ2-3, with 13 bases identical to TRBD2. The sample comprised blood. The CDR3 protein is CASSPTSGRAWDTQYF. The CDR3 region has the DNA TGTGCCAGCAGTCCTACTAGCGGGAGGGCCTGGGATACGCAGTATTTT.